A single T cell receptor (beta chain) is shown here with its context. This clone was recorded once. Its antigen is currently not known. Base qualities are not provided; no much larger clone lies one nucleotide away. Sample treatment or condition, as interpreted from the label and publication: 15 to 20 received Ad26.COV2.S at low or high dose, single or two shots; roughly five received placebo; per-sample allocation not given. For vaccine and placebo recipients, the sequenced repertoires came from samples collected on day 63 after the first injection. Cohort 1b enrolled 25 or so adults aged 18-55 years at a single site in Boston, USA, between 29 July and 7 August 2020. Ad26.COV2.S was a replication-incompetent adenovirus type 26 vector that expressed a prefusion-stabilized SARS-CoV-2 spike protein derived from the original Wuhan strain. The data were taken from a study of Ad26.COV2.S vaccination and SARS-CoV-2 variants (dated by TCRdb to the early 2020s). At the level of the whole study: Vaccine-arm donors came from COV1001, a multicentre, randomized, double-blind, placebo-controlled phase I-IIa trial of Ad26.COV2.S in healthy adults. Ad26.COV2.S was administered intramuscularly at a dose of 5x10^10 or 1x10^11 viral particles, either as one shot or as two shots given 56 days apart. TCRbeta repertoire sequencing served as the tool for gauging how specific and how broad the SARS-CoV-2-reactive T cell receptors were following Ad26.COV2.S vaccination. The TCR-sequenced set comprised approximately 30 samples: approximately 19 Ad26.COV2.S vaccine recipients, 5 placebo recipients and 8 SARS-CoV-2 convalescent individuals. Participants in the trial were split at random into five groups of five each, receiving low-dose or high-dose Ad26.COV2.S once or twice, or else placebo on both occasions. Throughout the experiments and outcome assessment, investigators stayed blinded to trial group allocation.

The investigation overall reported the following: Vaccine and placebo recipients had similar non-spike TCR breadth, a finding consistent with the vaccine containing only spike. Substantial breadth of spike-specific CD8+ and CD4+ T cell responses was reported after vaccination. Ad26.COV2.S recipients had higher spike-specific TCR breadth than placebo recipients (P = 0.0014). The authors noted that total T cell responses may have been underestimated by the TCR breadth and depth analyses. Comparing responses between vaccine doses or regimens was not something the study was powered to do.

TCRbeta CDR3 regions were sequenced with the immunoSEQ Assay. After extraction, genomic DNA underwent amplification by bias-controlled multiplex PCR, followed by high-throughput sequencing. As for how the authors treated the data: Collapsing and filtering of sequences were performed to quantify the absolute abundance of each unique TCRbeta CDR3 region. T cell fraction was estimated by normalizing TCRbeta template counts to usable DNA, with usable DNA measured through amplification of reference genes found in all nucleated cells. Repertoire TCRs were annotated as SARS-CoV-2-specific when V gene, CDR3 amino acid sequence and J gene were exactly matched to a known reactive TCR set. The reference SARS-CoV-2 TCR set came from MIRA and was filtered for enrichment in COVID-19-positive ImmuneCODE repertoires, removing public or cross-reactive TCRs. Drawing on the MIRA antigens, annotated TCRs were analysed further at the level of specific ORF or position within ORF. Breadth was defined as annotated unique rearrangements over total unique productive rearrangements; depth was the summed frequency of those rearrangements. Group comparisons of TCR breadth used two-sided Wilcoxon rank-sum tests. As stored in TCRdb, this immuneACCESS dataset retains in-frame rearrangements with V and J assigned. A fraction of the clones does not appear; measured against another copy, unresolved V genes explain less than half of the discrepancy, and the remainder lacks a known reason. Clone size and V and J calls were adopted from that table, with D and trimming inferred from the DNA. In all, the sample holds some 480,000 clones, and around nine tenths of those were seen once. The ten largest clones take up roughly 13% of the sample.

This sequence was found in a person between 18 and 65 years old who received the Ad26.COV2.S COVID-19 vaccine or a placebo. Sequenced here: peripheral blood, sampled in a trial of Ad26.COV2.S vaccine versus placebo.

DNA sequence: TGTGCCAGTAACGAGGGAGCGGGAGGCGCCGGGGAGCTGTTTTTT. It specifies CASNEGAGGAGELFF. The sequence joins TRBV19 to TRBJ2-2, and TRBD2 aligns with 9 junction nucleotides. The CDR3 runs 15 amino acids, cysteine and phenylalanine included. CDR3 DNA only is kept here, 45 bases in frame from base 1. From the germline V gene (reference sequence), CDR1 is LNHDA and CDR2 is SQIVND. Compared with germline, V lacks 7 bases and J lacks 6 bases; bases without a gene match: 9.